This T cell receptor beta chain was obtained from a study of cytomegalovirus exposure and HLA in healthy donors. Per the germline V gene, CDR1 is KGHSH and CDR2 is LQKENI. The length of the CDR3 is 15 residues. V lost 0 bases and J lost 0, with 8 bases in between. Method: immunoSEQ multiplex PCR; TCRdb's copy keeps in-frame clones and lacks some. The table lists 250,000 or so clones, around 87% of them singletons. V gene TRBV18 combines with J gene TRBJ1-1; D ambiguous. Sequencing was carried out using PBMCs. The clonotype comes from a woman in her late teens or twenties in good health and CMV-seronegative. The CDR3 bases are TGTGCCAGCTCACCACCGCCAACTGTGAACACTGAAGCTTTCTTT. Amino acids: CASSPPPTVNTEAFF.